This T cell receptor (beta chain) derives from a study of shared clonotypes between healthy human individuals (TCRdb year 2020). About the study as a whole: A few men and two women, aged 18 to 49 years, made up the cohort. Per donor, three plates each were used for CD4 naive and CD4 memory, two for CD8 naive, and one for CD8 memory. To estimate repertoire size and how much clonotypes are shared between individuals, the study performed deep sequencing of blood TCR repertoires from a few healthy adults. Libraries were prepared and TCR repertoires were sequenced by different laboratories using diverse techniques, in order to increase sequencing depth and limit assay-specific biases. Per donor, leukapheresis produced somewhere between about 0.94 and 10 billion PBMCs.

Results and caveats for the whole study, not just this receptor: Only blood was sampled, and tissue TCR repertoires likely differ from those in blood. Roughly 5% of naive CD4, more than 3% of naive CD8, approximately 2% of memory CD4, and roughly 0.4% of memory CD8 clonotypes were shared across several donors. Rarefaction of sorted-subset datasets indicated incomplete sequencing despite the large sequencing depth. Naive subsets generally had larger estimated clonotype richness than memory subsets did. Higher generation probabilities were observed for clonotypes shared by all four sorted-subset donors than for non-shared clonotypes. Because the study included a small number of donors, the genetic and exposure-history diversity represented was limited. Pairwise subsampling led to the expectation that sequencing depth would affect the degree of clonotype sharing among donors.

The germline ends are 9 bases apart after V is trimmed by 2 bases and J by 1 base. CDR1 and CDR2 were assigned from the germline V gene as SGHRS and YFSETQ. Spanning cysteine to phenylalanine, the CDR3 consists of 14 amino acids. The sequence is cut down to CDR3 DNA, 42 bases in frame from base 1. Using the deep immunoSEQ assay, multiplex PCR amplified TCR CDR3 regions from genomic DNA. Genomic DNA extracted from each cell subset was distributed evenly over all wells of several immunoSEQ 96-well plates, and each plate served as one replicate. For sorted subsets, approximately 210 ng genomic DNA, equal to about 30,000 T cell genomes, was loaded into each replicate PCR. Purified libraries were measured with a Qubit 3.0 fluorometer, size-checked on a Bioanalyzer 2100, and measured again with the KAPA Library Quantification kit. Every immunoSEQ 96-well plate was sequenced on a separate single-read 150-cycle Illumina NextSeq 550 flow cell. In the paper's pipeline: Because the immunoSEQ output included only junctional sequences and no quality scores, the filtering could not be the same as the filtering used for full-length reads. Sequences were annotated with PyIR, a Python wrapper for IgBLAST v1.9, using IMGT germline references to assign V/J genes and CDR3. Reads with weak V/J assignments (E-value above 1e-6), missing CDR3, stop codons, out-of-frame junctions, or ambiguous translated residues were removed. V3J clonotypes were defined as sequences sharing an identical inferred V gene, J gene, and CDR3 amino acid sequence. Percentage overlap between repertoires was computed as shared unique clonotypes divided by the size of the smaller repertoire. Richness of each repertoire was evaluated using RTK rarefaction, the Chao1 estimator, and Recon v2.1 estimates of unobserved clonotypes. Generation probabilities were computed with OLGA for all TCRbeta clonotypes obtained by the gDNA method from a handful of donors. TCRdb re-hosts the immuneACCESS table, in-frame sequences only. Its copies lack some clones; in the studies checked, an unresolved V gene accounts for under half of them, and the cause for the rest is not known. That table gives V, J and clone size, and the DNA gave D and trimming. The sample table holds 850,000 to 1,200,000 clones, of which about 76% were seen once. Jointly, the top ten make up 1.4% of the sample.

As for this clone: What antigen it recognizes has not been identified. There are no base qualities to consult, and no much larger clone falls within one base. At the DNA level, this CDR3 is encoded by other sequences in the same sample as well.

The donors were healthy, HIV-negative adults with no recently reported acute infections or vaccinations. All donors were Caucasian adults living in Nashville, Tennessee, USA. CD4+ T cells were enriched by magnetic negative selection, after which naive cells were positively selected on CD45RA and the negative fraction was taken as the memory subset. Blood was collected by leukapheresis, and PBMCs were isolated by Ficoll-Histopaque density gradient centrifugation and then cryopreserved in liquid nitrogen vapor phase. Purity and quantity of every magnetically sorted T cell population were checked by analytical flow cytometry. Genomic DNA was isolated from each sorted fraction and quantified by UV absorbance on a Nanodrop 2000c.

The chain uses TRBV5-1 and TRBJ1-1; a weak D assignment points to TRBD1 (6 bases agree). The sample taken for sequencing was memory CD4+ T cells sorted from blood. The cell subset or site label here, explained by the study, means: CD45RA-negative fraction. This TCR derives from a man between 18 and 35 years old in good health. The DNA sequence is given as TGCGCCAGCAGCTTCTTACAGGGGAACACTGAAGCTTTCTTT. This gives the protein CASSFLQGNTEAFF.